These T cell receptor beta chains were read from a single sample in a study of cytomegalovirus exposure and HLA in healthy donors. Here immunoSEQ multiplex PCR was the method, and the copy in TCRdb shows in-frame clones only, minus some. Of fewer than 85,000 clones in the sample, roughly 96% are singletons; the top ten hold about 1.3%. Sequencing was carried out using PBMCs. Every receptor here comes from a young woman in good health and CMV-seronegative. Each CDR3 is given with its conserved first and last residue. Each record gives: CDR3 length, J gene, clone size, V gene, D gene, CDR3 protein, CDR3 DNA. The D gene is left open where the match is weak. The listing skips clone size in some rows; elsewhere it reads once, few, many or a size class.

cdr3_length: 12
j_call: TRBJ2-7
clone_size: -
v_call: TRBV28
d_call: -
cdr3_aa: CASSLTVYEQYF
cdr3_nt: TGTGCCAGCAGTTTAACGGTCTACGAGCAGTACTTC

cdr3_length: 13
j_call: TRBJ1-4
clone_size: once
v_call: TRBV18
d_call: TRBD1
cdr3_aa: CASSPSTGQKLFF
cdr3_nt: TGTGCCAGCTCACCATCGACAGGGCAAAAACTGTTTTTT

cdr3_length: 15
j_call: TRBJ1-1
clone_size: -
v_call: TRBV6-5
d_call: TRBD1
cdr3_aa: CASSHSGTDRTEAFF
cdr3_nt: TGTGCCAGCAGCCACTCCGGGACAGATCGGACTGAAGCTTTCTTT

cdr3_length: 20
j_call: TRBJ2-1
clone_size: -
v_call: TRBV2
d_call: TRBD2
cdr3_aa: CASSGPSGTSGSLSYNEQFF
cdr3_nt: TGTGCCAGCAGTGGCCCCTCCGGGACTAGCGGGAGTCTCTCCTACAATGAGCAGTTCTTC

cdr3_length: 14
j_call: TRBJ2-4
clone_size: -
v_call: TRBV30
d_call: TRBD2
cdr3_aa: CAWGLAGGQGIQYF
cdr3_nt: TGTGCCTGGGGACTAGCGGGAGGCCAAGGCATTCAGTACTTC

cdr3_length: 14
j_call: TRBJ2-7
clone_size: -
v_call: TRBV6-5
d_call: TRBD1
cdr3_aa: CATKGYRGPYEQYF
cdr3_nt: TGTGCCACTAAAGGATACAGGGGGCCGTACGAGCAGTACTTC

cdr3_length: 15
j_call: TRBJ1-1
clone_size: -
v_call: TRBV28
d_call: -
cdr3_aa: CASGNQGQLSRVAFF
cdr3_nt: TGTGCCAGCGGCAACCAGGGGCAACTTTCCAGAGTGGCTTTCTTT

cdr3_length: 15
j_call: TRBJ1-3
clone_size: -
v_call: TRBV5-5
d_call: -
cdr3_aa: CASSIQGNSGNTIYF
cdr3_nt: TGTGCCAGCAGCATCCAGGGAAACTCTGGAAACACCATATATTTT

cdr3_length: 15
j_call: TRBJ2-7
clone_size: -
v_call: TRBV28
d_call: -
cdr3_aa: CASSIRGSKGYEQYF
cdr3_nt: TGTGCCAGCAGCATCAGGGGCTCTAAAGGCTACGAGCAGTACTTC

cdr3_length: 16
j_call: TRBJ2-7
clone_size: -
v_call: TRBV27
d_call: -
cdr3_aa: CASSLDGTYEPYEQYF
cdr3_nt: TGTGCCAGCAGTTTGGACGGGACTTACGAGCCCTACGAGCAGTACTTC

cdr3_length: 16
j_call: TRBJ2-3
clone_size: -
v_call: TRBV4-1
d_call: -
cdr3_aa: CASSQTMFQFTDTQYF
cdr3_nt: TGCGCCAGCAGCCAGACTATGTTCCAATTCACAGATACGCAGTATTTT

cdr3_length: 13
j_call: TRBJ2-3
clone_size: -
v_call: TRBV28
d_call: -
cdr3_aa: CASSLRNTDTQYF
cdr3_nt: TGTGCCAGCAGTTTGCGGAACACAGATACGCAGTATTTT

cdr3_length: 14
j_call: TRBJ1-2
clone_size: -
v_call: TRBV18
d_call: -
cdr3_aa: CASSLREATSLYTF
cdr3_nt: TGTGCCAGCTCACTCCGGGAGGCGACCTCCCTCTACACCTTC

cdr3_length: 14
j_call: TRBJ2-4
clone_size: few
v_call: TRBV18
d_call: TRBD1
cdr3_aa: CASSPGTGINIQYF
cdr3_nt: TGTGCCAGCTCACCGGGGACAGGGATCAACATTCAGTACTTC

cdr3_length: 11
j_call: TRBJ2-5
clone_size: -
v_call: TRBV6-5
d_call: -
cdr3_aa: CASSSKETQYF
cdr3_nt: TGTGCCAGCAGTTCCAAAGAGACCCAGTACTTC

cdr3_length: 17
j_call: TRBJ2-5
clone_size: -
v_call: TRBV18
d_call: TRBD1
cdr3_aa: CASSEDTGGGTRETQYF
cdr3_nt: TGTGCCAGCTCAGAAGACACAGGGGGCGGGACGCGGGAGACCCAGTACTTC

cdr3_length: 14
j_call: TRBJ2-7
clone_size: -
v_call: TRBV29-1
d_call: TRBD1
cdr3_aa: CSVDRTGGSYEQYF
cdr3_nt: TGCAGCGTCGACCGGACAGGGGGGTCCTACGAGCAGTACTTC

cdr3_length: 15
j_call: TRBJ2-7
clone_size: -
v_call: TRBV7-9
d_call: -
cdr3_aa: CASSSMARSHYEQYF
cdr3_nt: TGTGCCAGCAGCTCCATGGCCCGTTCCCACTACGAGCAGTACTTC

cdr3_length: 17
j_call: TRBJ1-3
clone_size: once
v_call: TRBV14
d_call: -
cdr3_aa: CASSPTYLGRPGNTIYF
cdr3_nt: TGTGCCAGCAGCCCTACCTACCTGGGGAGACCCGGAAACACCATATATTTT

cdr3_length: 14
j_call: TRBJ2-7
clone_size: -
v_call: TRBV11-2
d_call: TRBD2
cdr3_aa: CASSRTRSFYEQYF
cdr3_nt: TGTGCCAGCAGCCGGACTAGATCATTCTACGAGCAGTACTTC

cdr3_length: 14
j_call: TRBJ2-1
clone_size: -
v_call: TRBV19
d_call: -
cdr3_aa: CASSTTGIYNEQFF
cdr3_nt: TGTGCCAGTAGTACGACAGGAATCTACAATGAGCAGTTCTTC

cdr3_length: 15
j_call: TRBJ2-1
clone_size: -
v_call: TRBV13
d_call: TRBD2
cdr3_aa: CASSGGLAGYNEQFF
cdr3_nt: TGTGCCAGCAGCGGGGGACTAGCGGGCTACAATGAGCAGTTCTTC

cdr3_length: 15
j_call: TRBJ1-5
clone_size: -
v_call: TRBV28
d_call: TRBD1
cdr3_aa: CASSLCDRGNQPQHF
cdr3_nt: TGTGCCAGCAGTTTATGCGACAGGGGGAATCAGCCCCAGCATTTT

cdr3_length: 12
j_call: TRBJ2-5
clone_size: -
v_call: TRBV10-1
d_call: -
cdr3_aa: CASSETGETQYF
cdr3_nt: TGCGCCAGCAGTGAAACCGGGGAGACCCAGTACTTC

cdr3_length: 12
j_call: TRBJ1-5
clone_size: -
v_call: TRBV7-9
d_call: TRBD1
cdr3_aa: CASSTGVEPQHF
cdr3_nt: TGTGCCAGCAGCACAGGGGTTGAGCCCCAGCATTTT

cdr3_length: 15
j_call: TRBJ2-7
clone_size: -
v_call: TRBV13
d_call: TRBD2
cdr3_aa: CASSSRGLAIVEQYF
cdr3_nt: TGTGCCAGCAGCTCGCGGGGACTAGCTATTGTCGAGCAGTACTTC

cdr3_length: 13
j_call: TRBJ2-7
clone_size: -
v_call: TRBV11-1
d_call: TRBD2
cdr3_aa: CASSLGTSGTPHF
cdr3_nt: TGTGCCAGCAGCCTAGGGACTAGCGGGACCCCACACTTC

cdr3_length: 15
j_call: TRBJ1-2
clone_size: -
v_call: TRBV28
d_call: TRBD1
cdr3_aa: CASSPRWTGSYGYTF
cdr3_nt: TGTGCCAGCAGTCCTCGTTGGACAGGCTCTTATGGCTACACCTTC

cdr3_length: 17
j_call: TRBJ2-3
clone_size: -
v_call: TRBV7-8
d_call: TRBD2
cdr3_aa: CASSPPWLAGVTDTQYF
cdr3_nt: TGTGCCAGCAGCCCCCCCTGGCTAGCGGGAGTCACAGATACGCAGTATTTT

cdr3_length: 12
j_call: TRBJ1-1
clone_size: -
v_call: TRBV14
d_call: -
cdr3_aa: CASSPLATEAFF
cdr3_nt: TGTGCCAGCAGCCCGCTGGCCACTGAAGCTTTCTTT

cdr3_length: 16
j_call: TRBJ1-2
clone_size: -
v_call: TRBV7-9
d_call: -
cdr3_aa: CASSPLLGAGDYGYTF
cdr3_nt: TGTGCCAGCAGCCCACTCTTGGGGGCGGGGGACTATGGCTACACCTTC

cdr3_length: 16
j_call: TRBJ2-7
clone_size: -
v_call: TRBV28
d_call: TRBD2
cdr3_aa: CASSLYLAGGSKEQYF
cdr3_nt: TGTGCCAGCAGTTTATACCTAGCGGGGGGATCTAAAGAGCAGTACTTC

cdr3_length: 17
j_call: TRBJ2-2
clone_size: -
v_call: TRBV6-9
d_call: TRBD2
cdr3_aa: CASPRTSGNWVSGELFF
cdr3_nt: TGTGCCAGCCCCCGGACTAGCGGGAATTGGGTATCGGGGGAGCTGTTTTTT

cdr3_length: 14
j_call: TRBJ2-3
clone_size: -
v_call: TRBV4-1
d_call: -
cdr3_aa: CASSLGLYTDTQYF
cdr3_nt: TGCGCCAGCAGCCTAGGACTGTACACAGATACGCAGTATTTT

cdr3_length: 12
j_call: TRBJ2-1
clone_size: -
v_call: TRBV18
d_call: -
cdr3_aa: CASSPTGGEQFF
cdr3_nt: TGTGCCAGCTCACCAACGGGTGGTGAGCAGTTCTTC

cdr3_length: 15
j_call: TRBJ1-5
clone_size: -
v_call: TRBV18
d_call: TRBD1
cdr3_aa: CASSQQSNRGQPQHF
cdr3_nt: TGTGCCAGCTCACAACAATCTAACAGGGGCCAGCCCCAGCATTTT

cdr3_length: 12
j_call: TRBJ2-2
clone_size: -
v_call: TRBV30
d_call: -
cdr3_aa: CAWHRVAGELFF
cdr3_nt: TGTGCCTGGCACAGGGTCGCCGGGGAGCTGTTTTTT

cdr3_length: 14
j_call: TRBJ2-2
clone_size: -
v_call: TRBV10-1
d_call: TRBD1
cdr3_aa: CASSEYRGTGELFF
cdr3_nt: TGCGCCAGCAGTGAATACAGGGGAACCGGGGAGCTGTTTTTT

cdr3_length: 13
j_call: TRBJ2-5
clone_size: -
v_call: TRBV7-8
d_call: -
cdr3_aa: CASSPTKPGTQYF
cdr3_nt: TGTGCCAGCAGCCCGACTAAGCCAGGAACCCAGTACTTC

cdr3_length: 16
j_call: TRBJ2-7
clone_size: -
v_call: TRBV18
d_call: TRBD1
cdr3_aa: CASSRAMLDRPWEQYF
cdr3_nt: TGTGCCAGCTCTCGGGCTATGTTGGACAGGCCGTGGGAGCAGTACTTC

cdr3_length: 17
j_call: TRBJ2-3
clone_size: -
v_call: TRBV18
d_call: TRBD2
cdr3_aa: CASSPITSGSFPDTQYF
cdr3_nt: TGTGCCAGCTCACCCATAACTAGCGGGAGTTTCCCAGATACGCAGTATTTT

cdr3_length: 14
j_call: TRBJ2-7
clone_size: -
v_call: TRBV10-3
d_call: TRBD1
cdr3_aa: CAIRTQGLRDEQYF
cdr3_nt: TGTGCCATCAGAACACAGGGGCTAAGAGACGAGCAGTACTTC

cdr3_length: 14
j_call: TRBJ1-4
clone_size: -
v_call: TRBV7-9
d_call: TRBD1
cdr3_aa: CASSPGTGNEKLFF
cdr3_nt: TGTGCCAGCAGCCCCGGGACAGGGAATGAAAAACTGTTTTTT

cdr3_length: 13
j_call: TRBJ1-1
clone_size: -
v_call: TRBV30
d_call: -
cdr3_aa: CAWRGGPNTEAFF
cdr3_nt: TGTGCCTGGAGGGGGGGGCCGAACACTGAAGCTTTCTTT

cdr3_length: 15
j_call: TRBJ1-3
clone_size: -
v_call: TRBV11-3
d_call: TRBD1
cdr3_aa: CASSAGTGTGNTIYF
cdr3_nt: TGTGCCAGCAGCGCCGGGACAGGGACTGGAAACACCATATATTTT

cdr3_length: 13
j_call: TRBJ2-7
clone_size: once
v_call: TRBV2
d_call: -
cdr3_aa: CASSELRTYEQYF
cdr3_nt: TGTGCCAGCAGTGAATTGCGGACCTACGAGCAGTACTTC

cdr3_length: 16
j_call: TRBJ2-1
clone_size: -
v_call: TRBV5-4
d_call: -
cdr3_aa: CASSAPALGFANEQFF
cdr3_nt: TGTGCCAGCAGCGCCCCGGCCCTAGGATTCGCCAATGAGCAGTTCTTC

cdr3_length: 15
j_call: TRBJ2-7
clone_size: -
v_call: TRBV19
d_call: TRBD1
cdr3_aa: CASTPGQAILQEQYF
cdr3_nt: TGTGCCAGTACCCCCGGACAGGCCATTCTCCAGGAGCAGTACTTC

cdr3_length: 15
j_call: TRBJ2-7
clone_size: -
v_call: TRBV13
d_call: TRBD1
cdr3_aa: CASSIRQGVSYEQYF
cdr3_nt: TGTGCCAGCAGCATAAGACAGGGAGTATCCTACGAGCAGTACTTC

cdr3_length: 14
j_call: TRBJ2-7
clone_size: -
v_call: TRBV27
d_call: TRBD1
cdr3_aa: CASSPIRDSYEQYF
cdr3_nt: TGTGCCAGCAGTCCGATCCGGGACAGCTACGAGCAGTACTTC

cdr3_length: 15
j_call: TRBJ2-1
clone_size: -
v_call: TRBV15
d_call: -
cdr3_aa: CATSRDQGGHNEQFF
cdr3_nt: TGTGCCACCAGCAGAGATCAGGGGGGTCACAATGAGCAGTTCTTC

cdr3_length: 15
j_call: TRBJ1-3
clone_size: -
v_call: TRBV5-1
d_call: TRBD1
cdr3_aa: CASSLGDSKGNTIYF
cdr3_nt: TGCGCCAGCAGCTTGGGGGACAGTAAGGGAAACACCATATATTTT

cdr3_length: 15
j_call: TRBJ1-1
clone_size: -
v_call: TRBV5-1
d_call: -
cdr3_aa: CASSLGRELNTEAFF
cdr3_nt: TGCGCCAGCAGCTTGGGTCGGGAGTTGAACACTGAAGCTTTCTTT